This record covers a single TCR beta chain. Its antigen is not identified. This record comes from a study of T cell responses to AZD1222 COVID-19 vaccine. Study findings and constraints: Every sample of the repertoires postdated the peak T cell response. Donors were mostly white British, more females; clonal diversity possibly underestimated.

Between the trimmed V and J ends, which lost 3 bases and 7 bases, there was a span of 9 bases. Germline-derived CDR1 and CDR2 are LGHDT and YNNKEL (reference sequence). CDR3 size: 12 residues. Profiling relied on immunoSEQ multiplex PCR, and the TCRdb table lists in-frame clones only, not all of them. The data contain 65,000 to 85,000 clones, approximately 88% of them singletons. J is TRBJ1-1 and V is TRBV3-1 (or the pseudogene TRBV3-2); D is unresolved. The sample consisted of peripheral blood, taken 28 days after the second dose of the MenACWY control vaccine. This TCR was recovered from an adult who received the MenACWY meningococcal vaccine as a control. CDR3 amino acids: CASSQGPYEAFF. For the CDR3, the DNA is TGTGCCAGCAGCCAGGGTCCATATGAAGCTTTCTTT.